This TCR beta chain was identified in a study of PD-1 blockade in classical Hodgkin lymphoma. Study-wide findings and caveats: Any patient who commenced nivolumab under 1 year after ASCT was excluded. Complete responders entered with baseline diversity on par with newly diagnosed patients, the results showed.

Germline V lookup: CDR1 PRHDT, CDR2 FYEKMQ (reference sequence). This CDR3 comprises 15 residues. V gave up 5 bases and J gave up 2 bases; unmatched junction bases: 9. Every single patient, without exception, relapsed after autologous stem cell transplantation, and brentuximab vedotin exposure varied. Comments on this clone: Antigen unknown.

Clones were sequenced by immunoSEQ multiplex PCR, and TCRdb holds only the in-frame ones, with some missing. Of about 40,000 clones in the sample, around 87% were seen once. The sequences come from peripheral blood mononuclear cells (PBMCs), collected at baseline. The genes are TRBV13 and TRBJ2-7; 7 nucleotides agree with TRBD1. This receptor was identified in a human donor with classical Hodgkin lymphoma. The CDR3 reads CASSRTGTAAYEQYF. In nucleotides, the CDR3 is TGTGCCAGCAGCCGTACCGGGACAGCTGCCTACGAGCAGTACTTC.